Listed below are T cell receptor beta chains from one sample, sequenced in a study of blood T cell repertoires in COVID-19. Clones were sequenced by immunoSEQ multiplex PCR, and TCRdb holds only the in-frame ones, with some missing. In the table there are some 30,000 clones, less than 90% of which are singletons. The specimen sequenced was peripheral blood. The receptors stem from a woman in her sixties or seventies with active COVID-19. Both conserved end residues are part of each CDR3. D genes are given only for firm matches. Size is stated for part of the rows, as once, few or many counts, or as a class when the clone is expanded.

j_call: TRBJ2-7
d_call: .
clone_size: .
v_call: TRBV23-1
cdr3_nt: TGCGCCAGCCAAAACCGGGACAAATCCTACGAGCAGTACTTC
cdr3_aa: CASQNRDKSYEQYF

j_call: TRBJ2-2
d_call: .
clone_size: .
v_call: TRBV30
cdr3_nt: TGTGCCTGGAACAGGGTCGGTAACACCGGGGAGCTGTTTTTT
cdr3_aa: CAWNRVGNTGELFF

j_call: TRBJ2-5
d_call: .
clone_size: .
v_call: TRBV5-1
cdr3_nt: TGCGCCAGCAGCCTTTCGGCGGGGCGGGAGACCCAGTACTTC
cdr3_aa: CASSLSAGRETQYF

j_call: TRBJ2-7
d_call: TRBD2
clone_size: .
v_call: TRBV15
cdr3_nt: TGTGCCACCAGCAGAGAGCGGGAGGGCCATCAAACAGGCGAGCAGTACTTC
cdr3_aa: CATSREREGHQTGEQYF

j_call: TRBJ2-7
d_call: TRBD2
clone_size: .
v_call: TRBV7-9
cdr3_nt: TGTGCCAGCAGCTCGACCGCTTCCCGAACCGGGACTACCCTGGGCGAGCAGTACTTC
cdr3_aa: CASSSTASRTGTTLGEQYF

j_call: TRBJ2-1
d_call: TRBD1
clone_size: .
v_call: TRBV3-1/TRBV3-2
cdr3_nt: TGTGCCAGCAGCCAACCCGGACAGGGTAAAAGCAATGAGCAGTTCTTC
cdr3_aa: CASSQPGQGKSNEQFF

j_call: TRBJ2-1
d_call: .
clone_size: .
v_call: TRBV29-1
cdr3_nt: TGCAGCGTTGGTGGGGGACTCTACAATGAGCAGTTCTTC
cdr3_aa: CSVGGGLYNEQFF

j_call: TRBJ1-5
d_call: .
clone_size: .
v_call: TRBV19
cdr3_nt: TGTGCCAGTAGTATCCCCCCGAATCAGCCCCAGCATTTT
cdr3_aa: CASSIPPNQPQHF

j_call: TRBJ2-1
d_call: .
clone_size: .
v_call: TRBV15
cdr3_nt: TGTGCCACCAGCAGAGAATGGGGCTTTTCCTACAATGAGCAGTTCTTC
cdr3_aa: CATSREWGFSYNEQFF

j_call: TRBJ2-5
d_call: .
clone_size: .
v_call: TRBV7-6
cdr3_nt: TGTGCCAGCGGACTTTCTGGGGAGACCCAGTACTTC
cdr3_aa: CASGLSGETQYF

j_call: TRBJ1-1
d_call: .
clone_size: .
v_call: TRBV7-9
cdr3_nt: TGTGCCAGCAGCTTAAAAGTTGGTAGGCAGGAGGGCAGAGCTTTCTTT
cdr3_aa: CASSLKVGRQEGRAFF

j_call: TRBJ2-3
d_call: .
clone_size: .
v_call: TRBV7-9
cdr3_nt: TGTGCCAGCAGCCCGGCGGCGGATACGCAGTATTTT
cdr3_aa: CASSPAADTQYF

j_call: TRBJ2-2
d_call: .
clone_size: .
v_call: TRBV5-1
cdr3_nt: TGCGCCAGCAGCTTGCCTAGCTTTTTCGCCGGGGAGCTGTTTTTT
cdr3_aa: CASSLPSFFAGELFF

j_call: TRBJ2-5
d_call: .
clone_size: .
v_call: TRBV5-5
cdr3_nt: TGTGCCAGCAGCCGCAGGGAGACCCAGTACTTC
cdr3_aa: CASSRRETQYF

j_call: TRBJ1-5
d_call: .
clone_size: .
v_call: TRBV6-1
cdr3_nt: TGTGCCAGCAGTGAAGTTGGGCAGGGCGGTCAGCCCCAGCATTTT
cdr3_aa: CASSEVGQGGQPQHF

j_call: TRBJ2-3
d_call: .
clone_size: few
v_call: TRBV13
cdr3_nt: TGTGCCAGCAGCTTCTACACCAGGGCAGATACGCAGTATTTT
cdr3_aa: CASSFYTRADTQYF

j_call: TRBJ2-7
d_call: .
clone_size: .
v_call: TRBV7-9
cdr3_nt: TGTGCCAGCAGCTTACAGGGAAACGAGCAGTACTTC
cdr3_aa: CASSLQGNEQYF

j_call: TRBJ2-6
d_call: .
clone_size: .
v_call: TRBV3-1/TRBV3-2
cdr3_nt: TGTGCCAGCGGAAGGAGCTCTGGGGCCAACGTCCTGACTTTC
cdr3_aa: CASGRSSGANVLTF

j_call: TRBJ2-1
d_call: .
clone_size: .
v_call: TRBV6-1
cdr3_nt: TGTGCCAGCAGTGAAGGGCCCAGCTCCTACAATGAGCAGTTCTTC
cdr3_aa: CASSEGPSSYNEQFF

j_call: TRBJ2-3
d_call: TRBD2
clone_size: .
v_call: TRBV28
cdr3_nt: TGTGCCAGCAGTTCCTTAATTAACGGGGGGAAGGGGAGCCGACTGGATACGCAGTATTTT
cdr3_aa: CASSSLINGGKGSRLDTQYF

j_call: TRBJ2-2
d_call: .
clone_size: .
v_call: TRBV19
cdr3_nt: TGTGCCAGTAAAGCCGGGTCTTTCACGTTAGGCGGGGAGCTGTTTTTT
cdr3_aa: CASKAGSFTLGGELFF

j_call: TRBJ2-6
d_call: .
clone_size: few
v_call: TRBV5-4
cdr3_nt: TGTGCCAGCAGCTCACCCAAAGGCAGGACTGGGGCCAACGTCCTGACTTTC
cdr3_aa: CASSSPKGRTGANVLTF

j_call: TRBJ2-1
d_call: .
clone_size: .
v_call: TRBV14
cdr3_nt: TGTGCCAGCAGTGTAGCGGAGAGCTCCTACAATGAGCAGTTCTTC
cdr3_aa: CASSVAESSYNEQFF

j_call: TRBJ2-1
d_call: TRBD2
clone_size: once
v_call: TRBV28
cdr3_nt: TGTGCCAGCAGTTCGGGACTAGTCTGGGAGCAGTTCTTC
cdr3_aa: CASSSGLVWEQFF

j_call: TRBJ2-1
d_call: .
clone_size: .
v_call: TRBV6-1
cdr3_nt: TGTGCCAGCAGTGAAAGGCCGGGGGGCGGGTTGTACTACAATGAGCAGTTCTTC
cdr3_aa: CASSERPGGGLYYNEQFF

j_call: TRBJ1-6
d_call: .
clone_size: .
v_call: TRBV6-1
cdr3_nt: TGTGCCAGCAGTGAAGGCCGGAGTTCACCCCTCCACTTT
cdr3_aa: CASSEGRSSPLHF

j_call: TRBJ1-6
d_call: .
clone_size: .
v_call: TRBV27
cdr3_nt: TGTGCCAGCAGTTTGGGCGGTCAGGGGCATTCACCCCTCCACTTT
cdr3_aa: CASSLGGQGHSPLHF

j_call: TRBJ1-2
d_call: .
clone_size: once
v_call: TRBV2
cdr3_nt: TGTGCCAGCATGTCGGGAGGGGCCTATGGCTACACCTTC
cdr3_aa: CASMSGGAYGYTF

j_call: TRBJ1-2
d_call: .
clone_size: .
v_call: TRBV6-5
cdr3_nt: TGTGCCAGCAGTTTGGGGGCCTCTAACTATGGCTACACCTTC
cdr3_aa: CASSLGASNYGYTF

j_call: TRBJ1-2
d_call: TRBD1
clone_size: .
v_call: TRBV19
cdr3_nt: TGTGCCAATAGTATCGGGACAGCCAACTATGGCTACACCTTC
cdr3_aa: CANSIGTANYGYTF

j_call: TRBJ2-2
d_call: .
clone_size: .
v_call: TRBV18
cdr3_nt: TGTGCCAGCTCACCTACCCCCGGCGAGATTGGGCTTCAGGGCCGGGAGCTGTTTTTT
cdr3_aa: CASSPTPGEIGLQGRELFF

j_call: TRBJ1-2
d_call: TRBD1
clone_size: .
v_call: TRBV7-9
cdr3_nt: TGTGCCAGCAGCCAATCTGACAGGGGTGAAGGCTACACCTTC
cdr3_aa: CASSQSDRGEGYTF

j_call: TRBJ2-7
d_call: .
clone_size: medium-sized
v_call: TRBV7-9
cdr3_nt: TGTGCCAGCAGCCCCCCCCACCCCGCGAGCGGCTCCTACGAGCAGTACTTC
cdr3_aa: CASSPPHPASGSYEQYF

j_call: TRBJ2-3
d_call: TRBD2
clone_size: .
v_call: TRBV6-5
cdr3_nt: TGTGCCAGCAGAAGCGGGAGGGGCACAGATACGCAGTATTTT
cdr3_aa: CASRSGRGTDTQYF

j_call: TRBJ2-5
d_call: TRBD1
clone_size: .
v_call: TRBV11-2
cdr3_nt: TGTGCCAGCAGCAATAGAGGGGTAGGGGGCGAGACCCAGTACTTC
cdr3_aa: CASSNRGVGGETQYF

j_call: TRBJ2-6
d_call: TRBD1
clone_size: .
v_call: TRBV15
cdr3_nt: TGTGCCACCAGCAGCCGCGGGACAGGTAGCTCTGGGGCCAACGTCCTGACTTTC
cdr3_aa: CATSSRGTGSSGANVLTF

j_call: TRBJ1-5
d_call: TRBD1
clone_size: .
v_call: TRBV9
cdr3_nt: TGTGCCAGCAGCCCAGACGCCGGGACAGCTCATCAGCCCCAGCATTTT
cdr3_aa: CASSPDAGTAHQPQHF

j_call: TRBJ1-1
d_call: .
clone_size: .
v_call: TRBV7-9
cdr3_nt: TGTGCCAGCAGCTTAGGGCAAGTCGAAACGAACACTGAAGCTTTCTTT
cdr3_aa: CASSLGQVETNTEAFF

j_call: TRBJ2-5
d_call: TRBD2
clone_size: .
v_call: TRBV19
cdr3_nt: TGTGCCAGTAGTATAGATCGGACTAGCGGGGACCCCCAACCAGAGACCCAGTACTTC
cdr3_aa: CASSIDRTSGDPQPETQYF

j_call: TRBJ1-6
d_call: .
clone_size: .
v_call: TRBV19
cdr3_nt: TGTGCCAGTAGTATCGGCAGGGGAAATTCACCCCTCCACTTT
cdr3_aa: CASSIGRGNSPLHF

j_call: TRBJ2-1
d_call: .
clone_size: .
v_call: TRBV6-2/TRBV6-3
cdr3_nt: TGTGCCAGCAGTTACTCACTAGTTGGGTATGAGCAGTTCTTC
cdr3_aa: CASSYSLVGYEQFF

j_call: TRBJ1-2
d_call: TRBD1
clone_size: .
v_call: TRBV29-1
cdr3_nt: TGCAGCGTCGCAAAAGGAGGGGGCTTTAATGGCTACACCTTC
cdr3_aa: CSVAKGGGFNGYTF

j_call: TRBJ2-1
d_call: TRBD2
clone_size: .
v_call: TRBV15
cdr3_nt: TGTGCCACCAGCAGAGATACGGGCGGGGGGGCAATCTACAATGAGCAGTTCTTC
cdr3_aa: CATSRDTGGGAIYNEQFF

j_call: TRBJ2-7
d_call: TRBD1
clone_size: .
v_call: TRBV3-1/TRBV3-2
cdr3_nt: TGTGCCAGCAGCCTCACAGGGGGGCACGAGCAGTACTTC
cdr3_aa: CASSLTGGHEQYF

j_call: TRBJ2-7
d_call: TRBD1
clone_size: .
v_call: TRBV6-5
cdr3_nt: TGTGCCAGCAGATTCCGGGACAGGGGTCACGAGCAGTACTTC
cdr3_aa: CASRFRDRGHEQYF

j_call: TRBJ2-7
d_call: TRBD1
clone_size: .
v_call: TRBV10-2
cdr3_nt: TGCGCCACTTACGGACAGGGGGCCTTCGAGCAGTACTTC
cdr3_aa: CATYGQGAFEQYF

j_call: TRBJ2-1
d_call: TRBD2
clone_size: .
v_call: TRBV28
cdr3_nt: TGTGCCAGCAGGGCGGGAGGGCAGGAGCAGTTCTTC
cdr3_aa: CASRAGGQEQFF

j_call: TRBJ2-7
d_call: TRBD1
clone_size: few
v_call: TRBV5-1
cdr3_nt: TGCGCCAGCAGCTTGCTCGGCCGGGGACAGGGTTACGAGCAGTACTTC
cdr3_aa: CASSLLGRGQGYEQYF

j_call: TRBJ1-6
d_call: TRBD1
clone_size: .
v_call: TRBV2
cdr3_nt: TGTGCCAGCAGGCCCGGGACAGCGAATTCACCCCTCCACTTT
cdr3_aa: CASRPGTANSPLHF

j_call: TRBJ1-1
d_call: TRBD1
clone_size: .
v_call: TRBV19
cdr3_nt: TGTGCCAGTAGCGAATGGGGCGGACAGGCATCTGAAGCTTTCTTT
cdr3_aa: CASSEWGGQASEAFF

j_call: TRBJ1-1
d_call: TRBD1
clone_size: once
v_call: TRBV5-6
cdr3_nt: TGTGCCAGCAGTTCTACAGGGGCAGAGGGGTACACTGAAGCTTTCTTT
cdr3_aa: CASSSTGAEGYTEAFF

j_call: TRBJ2-1
d_call: .
clone_size: .
v_call: TRBV13
cdr3_nt: TGTGCCAGCAGCTTACCCACAGGGAATGAGCAGTTCTTC
cdr3_aa: CASSLPTGNEQFF

j_call: TRBJ2-7
d_call: TRBD1
clone_size: .
v_call: TRBV6-6
cdr3_nt: TGTGCCAGCAGCACCTCCGGGACAGGGTGGCTCGAGCAGTACTTC
cdr3_aa: CASSTSGTGWLEQYF

j_call: TRBJ1-5
d_call: .
clone_size: .
v_call: TRBV6-1
cdr3_nt: TGTGCCAGCAGTGAAAGGGAGAGTCAGCCCCAGCATTTT
cdr3_aa: CASSERESQPQHF